The entry below describes one T cell receptor beta chain. The antigen remains unidentified. Before the COVID-19 pandemic, during about 2010-2018, CD4+ T cells were taken from unexposed donors. The cells were cultured for about ten days before CD4+ T cells were isolated. This entry is derived from a study of CD4 T cells in relation to SARS-CoV-2 and coronaviruses. At the level of the study: After nine to eleven days of antigen culture, PBMC TCR beta CDR3s were sequenced.

Sequencing was performed with immunoSEQ multiplex PCR; in TCRdb, only in-frame clones are kept and a portion is missing. This sample has roughly 21,000 clones, with roughly 76% found just once. Study-level points and caveats: Crossreactivity was assessed only for spike protein, not other viral proteins.

This TCR was recovered from a human donor in good health. Sample: CD4+ T cells from PBMCs, cultured in vitro.

The chain's CDR3 is CASSQDVSGYNEQFF. The CDR3 DNA is TGTGCCAGCAGCCAAGATGTGTCAGGCTACAATGAGCAGTTCTTC. The chain couples TRBV3-1 (or the pseudogene TRBV3-2) to TRBJ2-1; D gene ambiguous. V was trimmed by 0 bases and J by 3 bases, leaving 9 bases between them. This CDR3 has 15 amino acids. Per germline, CDR1 LGHDT and CDR2 YNNKEL (reference sequence).